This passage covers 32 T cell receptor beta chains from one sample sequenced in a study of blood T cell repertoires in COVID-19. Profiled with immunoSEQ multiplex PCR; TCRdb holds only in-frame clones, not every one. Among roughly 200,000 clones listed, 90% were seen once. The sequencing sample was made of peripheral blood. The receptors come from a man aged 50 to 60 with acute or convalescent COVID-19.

The CDR3 sequence is CASSPRQIMNTEAFF. CDR3 bases: TGTGCCAGCTCACCGCGACAAATCATGAACACTGAAGCTTTCTTT. The chain joins TRBV18 to TRBJ1-1; D call uncertain. This CDR3 contains 15 residues. The germline CDR1 and CDR2 sequences are KGHSH and LQKENI. V was pared by 3 bases and J by 0 bases, with 11 bases between.

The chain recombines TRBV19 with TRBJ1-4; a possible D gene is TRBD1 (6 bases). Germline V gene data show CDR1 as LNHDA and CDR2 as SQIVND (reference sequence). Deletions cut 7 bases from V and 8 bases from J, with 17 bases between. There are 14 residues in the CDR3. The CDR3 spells CASKTGQLQEKLFF. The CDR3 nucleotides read TGTGCCAGTAAGACAGGACAACTCCAGGAAAAACTGTTTTTT.

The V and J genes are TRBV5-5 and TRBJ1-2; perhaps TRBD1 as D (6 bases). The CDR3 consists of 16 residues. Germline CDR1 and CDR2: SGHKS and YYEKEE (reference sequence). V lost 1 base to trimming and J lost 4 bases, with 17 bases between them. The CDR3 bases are TGTGCCAGCAGCTTGTACCCGGGGGGGCAGAGCTATGGCTACACCTTC. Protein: CASSLYPGGQSYGYTF.

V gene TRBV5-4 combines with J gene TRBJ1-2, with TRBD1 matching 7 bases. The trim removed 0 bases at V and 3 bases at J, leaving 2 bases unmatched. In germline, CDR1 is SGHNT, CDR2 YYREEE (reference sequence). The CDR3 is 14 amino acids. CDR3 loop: CASSLGGQDYGYTF. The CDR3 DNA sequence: TGTGCCAGCAGCTTGGGTGGACAGGACTATGGCTACACCTTC.

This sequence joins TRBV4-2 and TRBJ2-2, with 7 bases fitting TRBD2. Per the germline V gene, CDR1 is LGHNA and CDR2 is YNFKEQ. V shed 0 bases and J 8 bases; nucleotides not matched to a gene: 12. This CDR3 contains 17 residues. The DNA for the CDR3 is TGTGCCAGCAGCCAAGACTTGGCTAGCGGTCTCGGGGGGGAGCTGTTTTTT. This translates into CASSQDLASGLGGELFF.

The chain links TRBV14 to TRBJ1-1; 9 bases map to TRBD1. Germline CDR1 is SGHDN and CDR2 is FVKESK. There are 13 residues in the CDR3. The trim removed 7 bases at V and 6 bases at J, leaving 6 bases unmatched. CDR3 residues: CASTEQGASEAFF. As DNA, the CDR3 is TGTGCCAGCACGGAACAGGGGGCTTCTGAAGCTTTCTTT.

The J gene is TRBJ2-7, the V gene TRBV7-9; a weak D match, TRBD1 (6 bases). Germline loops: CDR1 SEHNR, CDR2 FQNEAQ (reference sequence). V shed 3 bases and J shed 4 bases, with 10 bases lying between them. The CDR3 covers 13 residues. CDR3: CASSLGRGYEQYF. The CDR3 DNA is TGTGCCAGCAGCTTGGGCAGGGGATACGAGCAGTACTTC.

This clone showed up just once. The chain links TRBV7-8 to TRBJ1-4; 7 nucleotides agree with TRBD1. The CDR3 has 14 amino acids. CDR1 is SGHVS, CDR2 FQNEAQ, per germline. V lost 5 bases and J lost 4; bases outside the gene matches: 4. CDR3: CASSPRQGNEKLFF. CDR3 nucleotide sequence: TGTGCCAGCAGCCCACGACAGGGTAATGAAAAACTGTTTTTT.

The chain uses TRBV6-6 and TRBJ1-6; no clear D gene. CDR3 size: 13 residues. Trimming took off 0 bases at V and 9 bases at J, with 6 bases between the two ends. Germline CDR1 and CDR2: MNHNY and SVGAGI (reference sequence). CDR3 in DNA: TGTGCCAGCAGTTACTCTGAGGGTTCACCCCTCCACTTT. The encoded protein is CASSYSEGSPLHF.

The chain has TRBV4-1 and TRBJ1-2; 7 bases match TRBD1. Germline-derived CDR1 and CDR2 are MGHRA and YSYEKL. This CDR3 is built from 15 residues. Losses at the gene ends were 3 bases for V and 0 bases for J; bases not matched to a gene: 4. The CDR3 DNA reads TGCGCCAGCAGCCAGGGACAGCTCGCTAACTATGGCTACACCTTC. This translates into CASSQGQLANYGYTF.

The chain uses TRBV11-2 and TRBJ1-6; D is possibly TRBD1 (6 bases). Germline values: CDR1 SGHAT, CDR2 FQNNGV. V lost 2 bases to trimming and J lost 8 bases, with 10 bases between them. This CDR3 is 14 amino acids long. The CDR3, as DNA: TGTGCCAGCAGCTTAACAGGGTCAGATTCACCCCTCCACTTT. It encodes CASSLTGSDSPLHF.

Here the CDR3 DNA reads TGTGCCACCAGCAGCGGGGGGTTTAGCAATCAGCCCCAGCATTTT. This translates into CATSSGGFSNQPQHF. This chain joins TRBV15 and TRBJ1-5; possible D gene TRBD1, 5 bases. The germline V and J ends were trimmed by 3 bases and 0 bases, with 9 bases remaining between them. Germline values: CDR1 LNHNV, CDR2 YYDKDF (reference sequence). This CDR3 spans 15 amino acids. The variable domain in full, with the rest retrieved from reference TRBV15 and TRBJ1-5, is DAMVIQNPRYQVTQFGKPVTLSCSQTLNHNVMYWYQQKSSQAPKLLFHYYDKDFNNEADTPDNFQSRRPNTSFCFLDIRSPGLGDTAMYLCATSSGGFSNQPQHFGDGTRLSIL.

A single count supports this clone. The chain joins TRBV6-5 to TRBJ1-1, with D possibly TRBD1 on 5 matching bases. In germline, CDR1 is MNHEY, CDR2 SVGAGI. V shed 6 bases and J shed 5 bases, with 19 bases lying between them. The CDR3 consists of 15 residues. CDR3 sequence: CASSDRASGTTEAFF. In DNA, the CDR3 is TGTGCCAGCAGCGACAGAGCGTCGGGGACTACTGAAGCTTTCTTT.

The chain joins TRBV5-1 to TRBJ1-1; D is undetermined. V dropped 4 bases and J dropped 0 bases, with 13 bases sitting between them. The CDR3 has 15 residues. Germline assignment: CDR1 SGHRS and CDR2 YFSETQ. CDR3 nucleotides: TGCGCCAGCAGCCAAGAACAGTACATGAACACTGAAGCTTTCTTT. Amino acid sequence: CASSQEQYMNTEAFF.

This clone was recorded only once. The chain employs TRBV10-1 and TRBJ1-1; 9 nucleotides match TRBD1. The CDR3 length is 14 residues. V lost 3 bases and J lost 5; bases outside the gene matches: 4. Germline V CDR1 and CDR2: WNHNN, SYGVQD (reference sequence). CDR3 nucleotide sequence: TGCGCCAGCAGTGAATACAGGGGGCTGACTGAAGCTTTCTTT. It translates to CASSEYRGLTEAFF.

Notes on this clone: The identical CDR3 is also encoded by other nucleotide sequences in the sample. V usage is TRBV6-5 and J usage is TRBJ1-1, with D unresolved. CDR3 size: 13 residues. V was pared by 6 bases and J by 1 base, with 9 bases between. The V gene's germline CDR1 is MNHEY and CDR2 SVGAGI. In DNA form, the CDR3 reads TGTGCCAGCAGAAGAACGGGGAACACTGAAGCTTTCTTT. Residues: CASRRTGNTEAFF.

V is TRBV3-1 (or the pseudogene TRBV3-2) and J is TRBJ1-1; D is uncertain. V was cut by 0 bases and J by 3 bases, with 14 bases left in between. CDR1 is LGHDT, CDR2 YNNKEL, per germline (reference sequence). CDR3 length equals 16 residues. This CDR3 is CASSQDRGGGYTEAFF. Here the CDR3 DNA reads TGTGCCAGCAGCCAAGATCGGGGAGGAGGGTACACTGAAGCTTTCTTT.

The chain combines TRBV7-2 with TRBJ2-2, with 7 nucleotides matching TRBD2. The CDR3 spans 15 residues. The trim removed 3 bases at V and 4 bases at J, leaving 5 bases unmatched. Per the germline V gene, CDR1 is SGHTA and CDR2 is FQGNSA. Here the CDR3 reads CASSFKPSGTGELFF. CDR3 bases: TGTGCCAGCAGCTTTAAACCTAGCGGCACCGGGGAGCTGTTTTTT.

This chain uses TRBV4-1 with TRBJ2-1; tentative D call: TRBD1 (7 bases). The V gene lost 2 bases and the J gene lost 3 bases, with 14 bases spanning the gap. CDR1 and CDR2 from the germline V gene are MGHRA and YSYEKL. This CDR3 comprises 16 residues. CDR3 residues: CASSQKGQGGYNEQFF. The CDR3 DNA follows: TGCGCCAGCAGCCAAAAAGGGCAGGGGGGCTACAATGAGCAGTTCTTC.

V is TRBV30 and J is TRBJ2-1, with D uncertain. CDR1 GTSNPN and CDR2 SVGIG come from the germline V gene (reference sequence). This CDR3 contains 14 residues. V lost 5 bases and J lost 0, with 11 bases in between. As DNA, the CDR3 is TGTGCCTGGGAACCCGAGGTCTCCTACAATGAGCAGTTCTTC. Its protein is CAWEPEVSYNEQFF. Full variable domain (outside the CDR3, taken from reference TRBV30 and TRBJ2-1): SQTIHQWPATLVQPVGSPLSLECTVEGTSNPNLYWYRQAAGRGLQLLFYSVGIGQISSEVPQNLSASRPQDRQFILSSKKLLLSDSGFYLCAWEPEVSYNEQFFGPGTRLTVL.

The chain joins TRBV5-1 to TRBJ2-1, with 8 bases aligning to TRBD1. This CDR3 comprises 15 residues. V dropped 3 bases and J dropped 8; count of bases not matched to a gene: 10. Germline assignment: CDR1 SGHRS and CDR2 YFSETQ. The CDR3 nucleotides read TGCGCCAGCAGCTCTACAGGGGGAGGATTTGATGAGCAGTTCTTC. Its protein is CASSSTGGGFDEQFF.

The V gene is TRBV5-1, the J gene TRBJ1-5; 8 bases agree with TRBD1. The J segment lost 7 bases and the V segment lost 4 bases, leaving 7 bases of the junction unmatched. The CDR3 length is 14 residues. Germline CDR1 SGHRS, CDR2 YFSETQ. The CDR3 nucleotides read TGCGCCAGCAGCCCGAAGACAGGGGAACAGCCCCAGCATTTT. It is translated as CASSPKTGEQPQHF.

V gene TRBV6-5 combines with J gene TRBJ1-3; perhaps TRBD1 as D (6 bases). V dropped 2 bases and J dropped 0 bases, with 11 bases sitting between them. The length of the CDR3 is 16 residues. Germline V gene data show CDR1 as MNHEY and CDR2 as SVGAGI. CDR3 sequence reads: CASSYGAGASGNTIYF. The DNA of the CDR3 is TGTGCCAGCAGTTACGGGGCAGGGGCCTCTGGAAACACCATATATTTT.

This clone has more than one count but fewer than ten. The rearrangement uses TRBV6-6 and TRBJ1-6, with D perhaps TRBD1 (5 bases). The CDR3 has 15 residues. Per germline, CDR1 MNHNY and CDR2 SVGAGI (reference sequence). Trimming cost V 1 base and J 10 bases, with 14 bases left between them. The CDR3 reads CASSYLGTSRSPLHF. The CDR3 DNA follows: TGTGCCAGCAGTTACTTAGGGACTTCCAGGTCACCCCTCCACTTT.

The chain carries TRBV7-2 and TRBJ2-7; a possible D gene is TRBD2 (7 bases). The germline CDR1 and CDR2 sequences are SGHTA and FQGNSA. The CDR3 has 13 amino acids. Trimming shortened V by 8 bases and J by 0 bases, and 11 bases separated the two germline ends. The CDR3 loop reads CASGRGDSYEQYV. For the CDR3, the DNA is TGTGCCAGCGGGAGGGGGGACTCCTACGAGCAGTACGTC.

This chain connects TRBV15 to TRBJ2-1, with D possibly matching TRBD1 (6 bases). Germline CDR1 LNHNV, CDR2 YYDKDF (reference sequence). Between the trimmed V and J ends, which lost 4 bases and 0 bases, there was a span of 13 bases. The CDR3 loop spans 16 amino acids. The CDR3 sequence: CATSTNRESSYNEQFF. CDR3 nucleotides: TGTGCCACCAGCACAAACAGGGAGAGCTCCTACAATGAGCAGTTCTTC.

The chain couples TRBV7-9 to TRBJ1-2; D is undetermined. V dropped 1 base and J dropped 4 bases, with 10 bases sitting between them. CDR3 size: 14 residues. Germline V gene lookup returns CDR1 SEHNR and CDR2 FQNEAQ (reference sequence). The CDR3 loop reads CASSLDIIPYGYTF. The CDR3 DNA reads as TGTGCCAGCAGCTTAGATATTATCCCCTATGGCTACACCTTC.

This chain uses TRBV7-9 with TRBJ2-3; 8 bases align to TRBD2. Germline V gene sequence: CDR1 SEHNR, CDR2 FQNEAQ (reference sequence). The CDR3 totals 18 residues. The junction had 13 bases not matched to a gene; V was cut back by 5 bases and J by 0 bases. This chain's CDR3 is CASSPGVAGHTSTDTQYF. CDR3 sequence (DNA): TGTGCCAGCAGCCCCGGGGTAGCGGGACATACTAGCACAGATACGCAGTATTTT. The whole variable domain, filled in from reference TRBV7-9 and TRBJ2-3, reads DTGVSQNPRHKITKRGQNVTFRCDPISEHNRLYWYRQTLGQGPEFLTYFQNEAQLEKSRLLSDRFSAERPKGSFSTLEIQRTEQGDSAMYLCASSPGVAGHTSTDTQYFGPGTRLTVL.

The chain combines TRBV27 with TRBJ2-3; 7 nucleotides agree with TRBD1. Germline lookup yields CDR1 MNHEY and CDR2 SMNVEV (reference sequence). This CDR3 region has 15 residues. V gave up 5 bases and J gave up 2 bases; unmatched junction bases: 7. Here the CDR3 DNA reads TGTGCCAGCAGTCCTAGACAGGGTTTCACAGATACGCAGTATTTT. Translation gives CASSPRQGFTDTQYF.

The CDR3 protein is CASSSTGPVSYEQYF. For the CDR3, the DNA is TGTGCCAGCAGTTCAACAGGTCCAGTCTCCTACGAGCAGTACTTC. The chain employs TRBV27 and TRBJ2-7; tentative D call: TRBD1 (5 bases). The CDR3 consists of 15 residues. Germline V gene data show CDR1 as MNHEY and CDR2 as SMNVEV (reference sequence). Trimming cost V 4 bases and J 0 bases, with 13 bases left between them.

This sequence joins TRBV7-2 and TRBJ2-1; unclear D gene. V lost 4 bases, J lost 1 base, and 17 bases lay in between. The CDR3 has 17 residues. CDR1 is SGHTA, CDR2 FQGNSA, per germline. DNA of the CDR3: TGTGCCAGCAGCTACGAGGTGGCGGCCACATCCTACAATGAGCAGTTCTTC. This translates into CASSYEVAATSYNEQFF.

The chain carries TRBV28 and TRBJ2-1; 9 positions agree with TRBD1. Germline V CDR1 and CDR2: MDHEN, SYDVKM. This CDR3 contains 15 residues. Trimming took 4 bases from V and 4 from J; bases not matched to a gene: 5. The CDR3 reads CASSSSGTGYNEQFF. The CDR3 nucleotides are TGTGCCAGCAGTTCCTCTGGGACAGGGTACAATGAGCAGTTCTTC.